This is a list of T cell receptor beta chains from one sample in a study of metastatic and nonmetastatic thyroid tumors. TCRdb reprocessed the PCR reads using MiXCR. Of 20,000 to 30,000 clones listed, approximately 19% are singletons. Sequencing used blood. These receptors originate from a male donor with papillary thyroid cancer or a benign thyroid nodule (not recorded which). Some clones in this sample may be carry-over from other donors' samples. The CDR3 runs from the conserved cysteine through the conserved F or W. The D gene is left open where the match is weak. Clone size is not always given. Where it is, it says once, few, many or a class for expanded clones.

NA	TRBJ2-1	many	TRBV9	TGTGCCAGCAGCGTAGCCCTAGGAAGCTCCTACAATGAGCAGTTCTTC	CASSVALGSSYNEQFF
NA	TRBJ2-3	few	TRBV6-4	TGTGCCAGCAGTACACCATTAGGGGGGCAGGACACAGATACGCAGTATTTT	CASSTPLGGQDTDTQYF
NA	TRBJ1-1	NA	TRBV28	TGTGCCAGCAGAAGTCAGGTTCATGAAGCTTTCTTT	CASRSQVHEAFF
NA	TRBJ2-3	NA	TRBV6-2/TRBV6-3	TGTGCCAGCCAGGCGCGGAGGGGCGGTGATACGCAGTATTTT	CASQARRGGDTQYF
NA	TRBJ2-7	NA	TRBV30	TGTGCCTGGAGTGTAGGAAACCACGAGCAGTACTTC	CAWSVGNHEQYF
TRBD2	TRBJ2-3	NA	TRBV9	TGTGCCAGCAGCGTAGAGGCAGGGGTAGCGGGGGCCGCAGATACGCAGTATTTT	CASSVEAGVAGAADTQYF
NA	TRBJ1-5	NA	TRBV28	TGTGCCAGCACCTATGGAGGAAATCAGCCCCAGCATTTT	CASTYGGNQPQHF
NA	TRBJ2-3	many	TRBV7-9	TGTGCCAGCAGCTTGAGCGCGGTTACGGGTACGCAGTATTTT	CASSLSAVTGTQYF
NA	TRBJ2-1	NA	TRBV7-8	TGTGCCAGCAGCCGGCTAAACAATGAGCAGTTCTTC	CASSRLNNEQFF
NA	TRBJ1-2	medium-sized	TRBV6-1	TGTGCCAGCCACCGGGACGGTACTAACTATGGCTACACCTTC	CASHRDGTNYGYTF
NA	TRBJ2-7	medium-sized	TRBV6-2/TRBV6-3	TGTGCCAGCGGGGAAGCCTACGAGCAGTACTTC	CASGEAYEQYF
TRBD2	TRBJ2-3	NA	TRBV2	TGTGCCAGCTCCATTCAGCGGGGGGGCCAGGGTACGCAGTATTTT	CASSIQRGGQGTQYF
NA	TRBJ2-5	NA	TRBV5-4	TGTGCCAGCAGCTCTGGAGCCGAGCAAGAGACCCAGTACTTC	CASSSGAEQETQYF
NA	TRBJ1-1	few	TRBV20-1	TGCAGTGCCCTAAAGGAAGGGGACACTGAAGCTTTCTTT	CSALKEGDTEAFF
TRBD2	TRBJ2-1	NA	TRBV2	TGTGCCAGCTACCGCGCTCGGACTAGCGGGGGCAATGAGCAGATCTTC	CASYRARTSGGNEQIF
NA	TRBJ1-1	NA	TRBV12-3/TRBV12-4	TGTGCCAGCTCAGACAGCATGGGAACTGAAGCTTTCTTT	CASSDSMGTEAFF
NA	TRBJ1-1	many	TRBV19	TGTGCCAGTCGGGTCGGAGGTGGAGAAGCTTTCTTT	CASRVGGGEAFF
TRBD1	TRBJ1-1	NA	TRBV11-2	TGTGCCAGCAGCCCGGGACAGTCGATGGTGAACACTGAAGCTTTCTTT	CASSPGQSMVNTEAFF
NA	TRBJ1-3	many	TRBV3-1	TGTGCCAGCAGCCAGGGGTTTCTGTCTGGAAACACCATATATTTT	CASSQGFLSGNTIYF
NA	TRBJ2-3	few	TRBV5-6	TGTGCCAGCAGCTTGGACAGGGAGACAGATACGCAGTATTTT	CASSLDRETDTQYF
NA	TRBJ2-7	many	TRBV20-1	TGCAGTCCATCTTGGGGATCGGGGGAGCAGTACTTC	CSPSWGSGEQYF
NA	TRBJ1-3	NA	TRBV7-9	TGTGCCAGCAGCTTAGTTCCAGGGGAAGGAAACACCATATATTTT	CASSLVPGEGNTIYF
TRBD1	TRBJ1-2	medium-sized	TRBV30	TGTGCCTGGAGTAGGGACAGACCCTATGGCTACACCTTC	CAWSRDRPYGYTF
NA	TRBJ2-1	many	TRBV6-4	TGTGCCAGCAGGCGCGGGTACAATGAGCAGTTCTTC	CASRRGYNEQFF
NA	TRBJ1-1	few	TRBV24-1	TGTGCCACCAGGGGAACAGGGATCGGGAACACTGAAGCTTTCTTT	CATRGTGIGNTEAFF
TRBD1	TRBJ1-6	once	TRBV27	TGTGCCAGCAGTTTATACCGTCAGACAGGGATCTATACTTCACCCGTCCACTTT	CASSLYRQTGIYTSPVHF
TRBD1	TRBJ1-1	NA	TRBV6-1	TGTGCCAGCAGGGCGGACAGGGTGTCATCTGAAGCTTTCTTT	CASRADRVSSEAFF
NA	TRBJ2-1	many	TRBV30	TGTGCCTGGAGTGTCACCGCTAGCGTTGGCAATGAGCAGTTCTTC	CAWSVTASVGNEQFF
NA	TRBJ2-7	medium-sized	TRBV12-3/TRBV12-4	TGTGCCAGCAGGGTTGGAGTGGACTACGAGCAGTACTTC	CASRVGVDYEQYF
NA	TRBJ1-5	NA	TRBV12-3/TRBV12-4	TGTGCCAGCAGTGCCGGATCTGGGGGGCCCCAGCATTTT	CASSAGSGGPQHF
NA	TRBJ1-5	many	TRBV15	TGTGCCACCAGCAGAGTCAATCAGCCCCAGCATTTT	CATSRVNQPQHF
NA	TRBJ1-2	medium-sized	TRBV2	TGTGCCAGCAGCCCGACAGAGAACTATGGCTACACCTTC	CASSPTENYGYTF
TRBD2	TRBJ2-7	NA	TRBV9	TGTGCCAGCAGTGACCCCCTAGCGGGAGGACTGAAGAGCTCCTACGAGCAGTACTTC	CASSDPLAGGLKSSYEQYF
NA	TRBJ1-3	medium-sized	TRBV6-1	TGTGCCAGCAGTGAAAGGACAGTGACGGGAAACACCATATATTTT	CASSERTVTGNTIYF
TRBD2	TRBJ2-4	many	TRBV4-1	TGCGCCAGCAGCCCGCTACAACTAGCGGGAGACCTAGCCAAAAACATTCAGTACTTC	CASSPLQLAGDLAKNIQYF
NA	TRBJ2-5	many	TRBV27	TGTGCCCCCCAGGTTGGGAGCACCTCCCAAGAGACCCAGTACTTC	CAPQVGSTSQETQYF
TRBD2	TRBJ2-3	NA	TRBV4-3	TGCGCCAGCAGCCAAGTGGGAAGCGGGGAACGAGATACGCAGTATTTT	CASSQVGSGERDTQYF
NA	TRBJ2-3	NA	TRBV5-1	TGCGCCAGCAGCTTGTTTCGGGGCACAGATACGCAGTATTTT	CASSLFRGTDTQYF
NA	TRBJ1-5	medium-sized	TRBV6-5	TGTGCCAGCAGTTACGGGTCGGGGAGCAATCAGCCCCAGCATTTT	CASSYGSGSNQPQHF
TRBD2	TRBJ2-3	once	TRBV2	TGTGCCAGCAGTTCCCCCTCTAGCGGGAGGTGGACAGATACGCAGTATTTT	CASSSPSSGRWTDTQYF
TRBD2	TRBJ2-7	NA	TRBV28	TGTGCCAGCAGTCGGGGACTAGCGGTTGGGGAGCAGTACTTC	CASSRGLAVGEQYF
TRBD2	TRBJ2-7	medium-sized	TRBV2	TGTGCCAGCAGGGGGACTAGCGGCCAACCCTACGAGCAGTACTTC	CASRGTSGQPYEQYF
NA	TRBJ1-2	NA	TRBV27	TGTGCCAGCAGTTTATACCCCGACAGCAACTATGGCTACACCTTC	CASSLYPDSNYGYTF
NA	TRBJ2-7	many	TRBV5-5	TGTGCCAGCAGCTTACCCAGGGGATCCTACGAGCAGTACTTC	CASSLPRGSYEQYF
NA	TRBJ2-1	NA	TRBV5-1	TGCGCCAGCAGCTCGGAGGGGGGTAAATCCTACAATGAGCAGTTCTTC	CASSSEGGKSYNEQFF
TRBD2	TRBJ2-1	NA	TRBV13	TGTGCCAGCAGCTTAACTGGGACTAGAGGCAATGAGCAGTTTTTC	CASSLTGTRGNEQFF